The 7 T cell receptor beta chains given below trace back to one sample, sequenced in a study of sequential checkpoint blockade in melanoma. Specified treatment: randomized to nivolumab then ipilimumab (arm A) or the reverse (arm B). TCRdb keeps only in-frame clones here, not all; method: immunoSEQ multiplex PCR. Of under 950 clones in the sample, approximately 26% were seen once. The sequences come from tumor tissue (inferred from file names), collected from a patient given nivolumab and ipilimumab in sequence. Receptors were obtained from a human donor with melanoma.

This clone is classed as large. This chain connects TRBV6-8 to TRBJ1-1; D remains ambiguous. This CDR3 is built from 13 residues. Trimming pared 2 bases from V and 1 base from J, leaving 5 bases between. The germline V gene has CDR1 MNHGY and CDR2 SAAAGT. The CDR3 sequence: CASSYGWNTEAFF. In DNA form, the CDR3 reads TGTGCCAGCAGTTACGGGTGGAACACTGAAGCTTTCTTT.

This clone has a handful of counts. J is TRBJ1-1 and V is TRBV11-3; D might be TRBD1 (5 bases). V was pared by 5 bases and J by 0 bases, with 13 bases between. CDR1 SGHNT and CDR2 YENEEA come from the germline V gene. The CDR3 covers 15 residues. DNA of the CDR3: TGTGCCAGCAGCCAAGTCGCAGGGATGAACACTGAAGCTTTCTTT. Protein sequence: CASSQVAGMNTEAFF.

The table lists this clone with a few counts. The chain joins TRBV15 to TRBJ2-5, with D possibly being TRBD2 (5 bases). The V gene's germline CDR1 is LNHNV and CDR2 YYDKDF (reference sequence). This CDR3 is built from 17 residues. The ends were cut back, 1 base at V and 4 bases at J, with 19 bases in the middle. This chain's CDR3 is CATSRGWLAGSGETQYF. The CDR3 DNA is TGTGCCACCAGCAGAGGTTGGCTAGCTGGCTCTGGAGAGACCCAGTACTTC.

The chain is built from TRBV11-3 and TRBJ2-3; TRBD2 matches at 9 bases. The trim removed 5 bases at V and 4 bases at J, leaving 10 bases unmatched. The length of the CDR3 is 16 residues. The germline V gene encodes CDR1 SGHNT and CDR2 YENEEA. As DNA, the CDR3 is TGTGCCAGCAGCCAAGGAACGGCTAGCGGGGCAGATACGCAGTATTTT. Protein sequence: CASSQGTASGADTQYF.

The chain links TRBV15 to TRBJ2-4; no reliable D call. CDR1 is LNHNV, CDR2 YYDKDF, per germline (reference sequence). This CDR3 contains 15 residues. The V and J ends lost 1 base and 7 bases respectively, with 14 bases between them. In DNA form, the CDR3 reads TGTGCCACCAGCAGAGGAACAGCAATACTGAACATTCAGTACTTC. This gives the protein CATSRGTAILNIQYF.

In its sample, this clone was seen a few times. V gene TRBV6-8 combines with J gene TRBJ1-6; no clear D gene. Per the germline V gene, CDR1 is MNHGY and CDR2 is SAAAGT. The CDR3 extends over 16 amino acids. V dropped 0 bases and J dropped 9 bases, with 15 bases sitting between them. The CDR3 loop reads CASSYSNPGAGSPLHF. The DNA of the CDR3 is TGTGCCAGCAGTTACTCGAATCCGGGAGCGGGTTCACCCCTCCACTTT.

The chain has TRBV5-1 and TRBJ2-7; 8 bases line up with TRBD1. V dropped 4 bases and J dropped 3; count of bases not matched to a gene: 9. Germline assignment: CDR1 SGHRS and CDR2 YFSETQ. This CDR3 comprises 15 residues. The CDR3: CASSLGTGSLYEQYF. The CDR3 coding sequence is TGCGCCAGCAGCCTCGGGACAGGCTCACTCTACGAGCAGTACTTC.